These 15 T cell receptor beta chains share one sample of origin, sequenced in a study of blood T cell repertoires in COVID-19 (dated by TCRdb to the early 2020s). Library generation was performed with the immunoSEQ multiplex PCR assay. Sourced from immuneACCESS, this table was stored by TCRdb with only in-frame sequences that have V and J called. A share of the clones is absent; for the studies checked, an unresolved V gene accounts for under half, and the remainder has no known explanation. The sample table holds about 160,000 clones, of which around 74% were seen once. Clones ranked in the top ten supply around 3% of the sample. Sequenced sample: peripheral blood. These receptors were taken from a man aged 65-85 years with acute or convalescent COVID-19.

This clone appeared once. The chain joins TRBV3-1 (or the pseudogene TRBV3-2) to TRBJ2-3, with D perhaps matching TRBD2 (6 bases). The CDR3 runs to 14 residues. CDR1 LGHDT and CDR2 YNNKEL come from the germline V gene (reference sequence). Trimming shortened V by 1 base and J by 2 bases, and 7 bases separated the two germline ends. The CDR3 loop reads CASSQGRATDTQYF. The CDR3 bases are TGTGCCAGCAGCCAAGGGAGGGCCACAGATACGCAGTATTTT.

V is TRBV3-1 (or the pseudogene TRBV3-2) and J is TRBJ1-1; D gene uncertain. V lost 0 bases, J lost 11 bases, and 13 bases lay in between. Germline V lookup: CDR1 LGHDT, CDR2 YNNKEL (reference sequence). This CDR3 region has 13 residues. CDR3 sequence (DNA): TGTGCCAGCAGCCAAGACAACCGGGGAACGGCTTTCTTT. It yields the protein CASSQDNRGTAFF.

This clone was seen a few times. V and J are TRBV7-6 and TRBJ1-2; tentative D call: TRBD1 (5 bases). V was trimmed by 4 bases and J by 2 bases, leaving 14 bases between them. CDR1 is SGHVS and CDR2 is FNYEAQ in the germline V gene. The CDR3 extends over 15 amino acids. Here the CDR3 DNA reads TGTGCCAGCAGCTCTACAGGAATACCGAACTATGGCTACACCTTC. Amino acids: CASSSTGIPNYGYTF.

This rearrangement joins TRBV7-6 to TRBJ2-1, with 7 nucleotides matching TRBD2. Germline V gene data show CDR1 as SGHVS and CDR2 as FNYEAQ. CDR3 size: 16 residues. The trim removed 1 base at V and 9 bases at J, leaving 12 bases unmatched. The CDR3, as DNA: TGTGCCAGCAGCTTAGAAGGCGGGAGTAGAGTAGGTGAGCAGTTCTTC. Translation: CASSLEGGSRVGEQFF.

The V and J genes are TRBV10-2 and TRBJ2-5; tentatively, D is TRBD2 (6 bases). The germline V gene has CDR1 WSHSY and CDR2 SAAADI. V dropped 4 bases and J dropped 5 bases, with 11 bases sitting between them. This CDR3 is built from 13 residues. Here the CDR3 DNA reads TGCGCCAGCAGTGGGGGGACTCGGGAGACCCAGTACTTC. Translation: CASSGGTRETQYF.

The DNA for the CDR3 is TGTGCCAGCAGTTTGGGGACTAGCGGGACAACCTACGAGCAGTACTTC. Protein: CASSLGTSGTTYEQYF. J is TRBJ2-7 and V is TRBV28; 13 positions agree with TRBD2. J lost 2 bases, V lost 3 bases, and 4 bases had no gene match. Germline lookup yields CDR1 MDHEN and CDR2 SYDVKM. The CDR3 contains 16 residues.

Here the CDR3 DNA reads TGTGCCAGCAGCTTAGGTAGCGGGCGGGGACAGCCCCAGCATTTT. Amino acids: CASSLGSGRGQPQHF. The chain employs TRBV5-8 and TRBJ1-5; D remains unclear. Germline lookup yields CDR1 SGHTS and CDR2 YDEGEE. Trimming stripped 2 bases from V and 7 bases from J, with 16 bases between. This CDR3 is 15 amino acids long.

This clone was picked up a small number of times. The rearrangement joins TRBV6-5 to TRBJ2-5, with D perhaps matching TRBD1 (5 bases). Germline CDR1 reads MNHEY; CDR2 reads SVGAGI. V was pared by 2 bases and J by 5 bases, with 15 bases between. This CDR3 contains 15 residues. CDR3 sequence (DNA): TGTGCCAGCAGTTACACCTCGGGTGGGGCGGAGACCCAGTACTTC. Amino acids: CASSYTSGGAETQYF.

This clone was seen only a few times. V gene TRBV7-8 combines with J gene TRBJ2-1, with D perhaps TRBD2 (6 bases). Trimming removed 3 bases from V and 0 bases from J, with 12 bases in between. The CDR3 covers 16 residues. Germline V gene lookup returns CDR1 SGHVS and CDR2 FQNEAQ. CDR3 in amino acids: CASSFAGGNSYNEQFF. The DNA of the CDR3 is TGTGCCAGCAGCTTCGCTGGCGGGAACTCCTACAATGAGCAGTTCTTC.

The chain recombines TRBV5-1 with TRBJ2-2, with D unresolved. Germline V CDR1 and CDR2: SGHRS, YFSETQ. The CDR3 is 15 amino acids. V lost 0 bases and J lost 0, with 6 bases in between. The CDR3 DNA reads TGCGCCAGCAGCTTGGCACTATCGAACACCGGGGAGCTGTTTTTT. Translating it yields CASSLALSNTGELFF.

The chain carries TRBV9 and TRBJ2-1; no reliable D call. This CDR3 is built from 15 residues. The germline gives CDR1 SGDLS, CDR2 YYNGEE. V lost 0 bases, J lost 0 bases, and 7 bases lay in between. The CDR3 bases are TGTGCCAGCAGCGTAGACAGCCTCTCCTACAATGAGCAGTTCTTC. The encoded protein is CASSVDSLSYNEQFF.

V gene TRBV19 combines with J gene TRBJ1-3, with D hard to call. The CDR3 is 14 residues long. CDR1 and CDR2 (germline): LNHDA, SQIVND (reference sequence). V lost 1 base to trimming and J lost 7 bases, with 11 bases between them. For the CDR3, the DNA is TGTGCCAGTAGTATAGGCGGCGCGGGGAACACCATATATTTT. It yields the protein CASSIGGAGNTIYF. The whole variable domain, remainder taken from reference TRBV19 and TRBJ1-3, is DGGITQSPKYLFRKEGQNVTLSCEQNLNHDAMYWYRQDPGQGLRLIYYSQIVNDFQKGDIAEGYSVSREKKESFPLTVTSAQKNPTAFYLCASSIGGAGNTIYFGEGSWLTVV.

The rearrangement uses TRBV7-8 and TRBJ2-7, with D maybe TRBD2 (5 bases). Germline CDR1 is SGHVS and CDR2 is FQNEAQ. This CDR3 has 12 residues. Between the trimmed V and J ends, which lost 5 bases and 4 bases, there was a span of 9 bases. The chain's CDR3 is CASSRRGYEQYF. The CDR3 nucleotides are TGTGCCAGCAGCCGCCGGGGATACGAGCAGTACTTC.

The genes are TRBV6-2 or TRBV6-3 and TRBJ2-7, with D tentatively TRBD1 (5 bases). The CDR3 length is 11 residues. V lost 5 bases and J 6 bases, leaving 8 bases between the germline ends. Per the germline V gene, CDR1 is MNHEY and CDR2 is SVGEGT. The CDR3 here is CASSDQGEQYF. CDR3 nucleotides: TGTGCCAGCAGTGACCAGGGCGAGCAGTACTTC.

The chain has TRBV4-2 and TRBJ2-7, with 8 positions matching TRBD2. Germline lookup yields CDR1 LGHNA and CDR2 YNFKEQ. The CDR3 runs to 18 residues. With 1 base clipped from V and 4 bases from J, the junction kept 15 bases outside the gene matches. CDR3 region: CASSQGFPPAAGDYEQYF. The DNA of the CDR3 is TGTGCCAGCAGCCAAGGTTTCCCCCCAGCAGCGGGAGATTACGAGCAGTACTTC.